This TCR beta chain was recovered during a study of human T cells and chemical hapten exposure. Study summary: Sensitizing treatment utilized 2% DPC over a roughly 2 cm by roughly 2 cm portion of upper inner arm skin. The patch tests put 0.01% DPC on the skin of the upper back and were read 6 days later. Yields of TCR per sample differed, chiefly owing to small differences in pooled library volume. Patients having alopecia areata, totalis or universalis were mostly female.

Time point noted: patch test 3, about 24 weeks after DPC sensitization. Described treatment: therapeutic diphenylcyclopropenone sensitization with weekly scalp DPC. TCRdb re-analysed the RACE reads in MiXCR, keeping a single row per CDR3 protein. The sample yields some 79,000 distinct CDR3 sequences, 10% to 13% seen once. The source is a woman aged 45-65 years with alopecia areata. Some clones in this sample may be carry-over from other donors' samples. The specimen comprised whole blood, sampled in connection with sensitization to the hapten diphenylcyclopropenone (DPC).

The CDR3 sequence is CASSPGTGGGYEQYF. CDR3 coding DNA: TGTGCCAGCAGCCCCGGGACAGGGGGCGGGTACGAGCAGTACTTC. The chain carries TRBV3-1 and TRBJ2-7; 12 nucleotides align to TRBD1. Germline-derived CDR1 and CDR2 are LGHDT and YNNKEL (reference sequence). The CDR3 consists of 15 residues. V lost 4 bases, J lost 4 bases, and 5 bases stayed unmatched.